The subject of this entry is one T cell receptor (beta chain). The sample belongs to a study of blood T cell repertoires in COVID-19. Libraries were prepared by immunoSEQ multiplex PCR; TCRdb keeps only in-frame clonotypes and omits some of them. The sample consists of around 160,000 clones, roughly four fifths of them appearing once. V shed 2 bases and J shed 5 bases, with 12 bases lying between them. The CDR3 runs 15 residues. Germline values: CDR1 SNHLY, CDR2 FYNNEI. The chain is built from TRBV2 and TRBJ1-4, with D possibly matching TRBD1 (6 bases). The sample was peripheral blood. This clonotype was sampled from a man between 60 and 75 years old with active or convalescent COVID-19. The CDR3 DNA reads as TGTGCCAGCAGTGAACTTGAGAGGGGGAATGAAAAACTGTTTTTT. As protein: CASSELERGNEKLFF.